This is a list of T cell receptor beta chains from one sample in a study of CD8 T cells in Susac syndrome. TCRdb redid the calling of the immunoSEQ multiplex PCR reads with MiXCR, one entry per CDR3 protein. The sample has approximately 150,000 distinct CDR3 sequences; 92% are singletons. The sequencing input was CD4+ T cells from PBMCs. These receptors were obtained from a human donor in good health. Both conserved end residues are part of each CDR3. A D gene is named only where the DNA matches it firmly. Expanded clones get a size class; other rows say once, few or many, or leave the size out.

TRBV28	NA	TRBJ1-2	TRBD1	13	CASRRQGAGGYTF	TGTGCCAGCAGGCGACAGGGGGCCGGTGGCTACACCTTC
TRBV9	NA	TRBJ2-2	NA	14	CASSVVSGGGELFF	TGTGCCAGCAGCGTAGTTTCCGGTGGCGGGGAGCTGTTTTTT
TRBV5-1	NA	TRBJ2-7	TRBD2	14	CASSRGLAGGEQYF	TGCGCCAGCAGCCGTGGACTAGCGGGAGGCGAGCAGTACTTC
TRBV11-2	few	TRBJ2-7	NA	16	CASSPTSGPGEGEQYF	TGTGCCAGCAGCCCCACATCTGGGCCGGGGGAAGGCGAGCAGTACTTC
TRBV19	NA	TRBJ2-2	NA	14	CASSILGSTGELFF	TGTGCCAGTAGTATCTTAGGATCCACCGGGGAGCTGTTTTTT
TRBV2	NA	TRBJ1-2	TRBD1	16	CASSALFQGAGGGYTF	TGTGCCAGCAGCGCCCTATTCCAGGGGGCTGGAGGTGGCTACACCTTC
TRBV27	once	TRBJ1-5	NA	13	CASSLYLNQPQHF	TGTGCCAGCAGTTTATACCTCAATCAGCCCCAGCATTTT
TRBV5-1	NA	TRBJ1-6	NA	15	CASSLGAQGPVPLHF	TGCGCCAGCAGCTTGGGGGCCCAGGGGCCGGTACCCCTCCACTTT
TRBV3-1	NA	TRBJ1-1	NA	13	CASSRLANTEAFF	TGTGCCAGCAGCCGGCTGGCGAACACTGAAGCTTTCTTT
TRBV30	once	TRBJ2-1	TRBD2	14	CAWSELAGKDEQFF	TGTGCCTGGAGTGAGCTAGCGGGGAAGGATGAGCAGTTCTTC
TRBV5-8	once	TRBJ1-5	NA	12	CASSPRGQPQHF	TGTGCCAGCAGCCCCCGGGGTCAGCCCCAGCATTTT
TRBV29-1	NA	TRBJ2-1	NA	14	CSTREKGTNNEQFF	TGCAGCACCCGGGAGAAAGGTACGAACAATGAGCAGTTCTTC